These 13 T cell receptor beta chains were sequenced from one sample in a study of spatial heterogeneity in lung cancer. TCRdb reanalysed the 5' RACE reads using MiXCR and keeps one entry per CDR3 protein. The table lists under 75,000 distinct CDR3 sequences, 8.4% of them singletons, with more than 12% in the top ten. The time point denotes: sample taken at primary tumor resection. Whole RNA obtained from tumor, nontumor lung or frozen PBMC underwent sequencing without sorting. Specimen: PBMCs, collected at surgery. The receptors were gathered from a female donor with early-stage non-small cell lung cancer.

The V and J genes are TRBV10-2 and TRBJ1-2; the D is unclear. Trimming took 2 bases from V and 4 from J, leaving 14 bases between them. Germline lookup yields CDR1 WSHSY and CDR2 SAAADI. This CDR3 comprises 15 residues. The CDR3 region is CASSEALGGIYGYTF. The CDR3 DNA sequence: TGCGCCAGCAGTGAGGCCCTCGGAGGGATCTATGGCTACACCTTC.

This clonotype was seen many times. This chain connects TRBV3-1 to TRBJ1-2; D unresolved. CDR3 size: 15 residues. Germline V gives CDR1 LGHDT, CDR2 YNNKEL (reference sequence). Trimming removed 0 bases at V and 4 bases at J, with 12 bases between. CDR3 protein: CASSQDEAFGYGYTF. The CDR3 DNA is TGTGCCAGCAGCCAAGACGAAGCCTTTGGCTATGGCTACACCTTC.

This clonotype was counted many times. This chain uses TRBV5-1 with TRBJ2-3; 9 bases are shared with TRBD2. J lost 0 bases, V lost 1 base, and 15 bases had no gene match. Germline CDR1 and CDR2: SGHRS and YFSETQ. CDR3 length equals 20 residues. CDR3 sequence reads: CASSLSRAGGPFSSTDTQYF. CDR3 coding DNA: TGCGCCAGCAGCTTGTCTCGAGCGGGGGGCCCTTTTTCTAGCACAGATACGCAGTATTTT.

The chain has TRBV7-9 and TRBJ1-1; no clear D gene. From germline, CDR1 is SEHNR and CDR2 FQNEAQ (reference sequence). The CDR3 is made up of 17 amino acids. The V end was cut by 1 base, the J end by 0 bases, with 15 bases between. The CDR3 nucleotides are TGTGCCAGCAGCTTAGGTCACGGTGTCAGGATGAACACTGAAGCTTTCTTT. It specifies CASSLGHGVRMNTEAFF.

There are many counts of this clonotype. J is TRBJ2-5 and V is TRBV24-1; D might be TRBD1 (6 bases). Germline CDR1 is KGHDR and CDR2 is SFDVKD. The CDR3 is 14 residues long. Trimming took off 3 bases at V and 5 bases at J, with 12 bases between the two ends. CDR3 sequence: CATSDNGQTETQYF. CDR3 coding DNA: TGTGCCACCAGTGATAACGGACAGACGGAGACCCAGTACTTC.

This clonotype was found many times. The rearrangement uses TRBV7-2 and TRBJ2-2; 8 bases fit TRBD2. The V gene end was trimmed by 10 bases and the J gene end by 6 bases; junction bases not matched to a gene: 7. From germline, CDR1 is SGHTA and CDR2 FQGNSA. This CDR3 spans 13 amino acids. The CDR3 loop is CATGRGVAGELFF. CDR3 bases: TGTGCCACCGGGCGGGGGGTCGCCGGGGAGCTGTTTTTT.

This clonotype was observed many times. The CDR3 nucleotides read TGTGCCAGCAGCGTAGAGATGGATCAGCCCCAGCATTTT. It yields the protein CASSVEMDQPQHF. The chain recombines TRBV9 with TRBJ1-5; D remains ambiguous. Germline CDR1 is SGDLS and CDR2 is YYNGEE. The CDR3 is 13 residues long. The V gene lost 0 bases and the J gene lost 5 bases, with 6 bases spanning the gap.

The V and J genes are TRBV20-1 and TRBJ2-1; 12 positions agree with TRBD2. The CDR3 is made up of 17 amino acids. From germline, CDR1 is DFQATT and CDR2 SNEGSKA (reference sequence). V was clipped by 8 bases and J by 0 bases; unmatched bases: 11. The CDR3 loop is CSPRLAGALSSYNEQFF. DNA of the CDR3: TGCAGTCCACGACTAGCGGGAGCCCTAAGCTCCTACAATGAGCAGTTCTTC.

The chain has TRBV6-5 and TRBJ1-2; TRBD1 is a possible D gene (5 bases). Germline V gene lookup returns CDR1 MNHEY and CDR2 SVGAGI. The CDR3 is 12 amino acids. The V gene lost 2 bases and the J gene lost 6 bases, with 7 bases spanning the gap. CDR3 bases: TGTGCCAGCAGTTACAACAGGCATGGCTACACCTTC. Amino acids: CASSYNRHGYTF.

Ten or more counts support this clonotype. The rearrangement links TRBV11-2 to TRBJ2-1; possibly TRBD1 for D (5 bases). CDR3 length equals 10 residues. V gave up 6 bases and J gave up 9 bases, with 6 bases separating them. Per the germline V gene, CDR1 is SGHAT and CDR2 is FQNNGV. The CDR3 spells CASRGVEQFF. Here the CDR3 DNA reads TGTGCCAGCAGAGGGGTTGAGCAGTTCTTC.

V gene TRBV18 combines with J gene TRBJ1-2; 9 positions match TRBD1. The CDR3 contains 15 residues. The junction had 10 bases not matched to a gene; V was cut back by 4 bases and J by 7 bases. Germline values: CDR1 KGHSH, CDR2 LQKENI. The CDR3 coding sequence is TGTGCCAGCTCACGTGAGGGACAGGGACTTACTGGCTACACCTTC. Protein: CASSREGQGLTGYTF.

The chain employs TRBV28 and TRBJ2-7; 12 bases align to TRBD2. The germline gives CDR1 MDHEN, CDR2 SYDVKM. The CDR3 contains 17 residues. Trimming took 8 bases from V and 5 from J; bases not matched to a gene: 16. The CDR3 nucleotides are TGTGCCAGCCAGAGGGGACTAGCGGGCATTGTCCTCAACGAGCAGTACTTC. It codes for CASQRGLAGIVLNEQYF.

To note about this clonotype: Given a much more abundant clone one base away, this may be a read error. The V and J genes are TRBV5-1 and TRBJ2-7, with 9 bases that match TRBD1. This CDR3 has 15 amino acids. CDR1 is SGHRS, CDR2 YFSETQ, per germline. The CDR3, as DNA: TGCGCCAGCAGCTTAGGACAGGGGAGCTCCTACGAGCAGCACGTC. Its protein is CASSLGQGSSYEQHV.